One and the same sample provided the 29 T cell receptor beta chains below, sequenced in a study of early T cells in non-severe SARS-CoV-2 infection. In TCRdb, the 5' RACE reads were re-called with MiXCR into one record per CDR3 protein. The sample has about 50,000 distinct CDR3 sequences; more than 5.5% are singletons. The material was whole blood, obtained at baseline. These receptors were taken from an adult who was a healthcare worker with PCR-confirmed SARS-CoV-2 infection or an uninfected control (not recorded which).

By frequency in the sample, this clonotype is medium-sized. V is TRBV24-1 and J is TRBJ2-1; TRBD1 agrees at 7 bases. This CDR3 has 15 amino acids. Germline lookup yields CDR1 KGHDR and CDR2 SFDVKD. Losses at the gene ends were 7 bases for V and 0 bases for J; bases not matched to a gene: 5. CDR3: CATRKTGFSYNEQFF. DNA of the CDR3: TGTGCCACCAGAAAGACAGGGTTCTCCTACAATGAGCAGTTCTTC.

The sample holds many counts of this clonotype. The gene calls are TRBV7-8 and TRBJ1-5, with D possibly TRBD1 on 5 matching bases. The germline V gene encodes CDR1 SGHVS and CDR2 FQNEAQ. Trimming pared 5 bases from V and 4 bases from J, leaving 18 bases between. The CDR3 runs 16 residues. CDR3 DNA sequence: TGTGCCAGCAGCCCGCCCGGGGGAATTCGGAATCAGCCCCAGCATTTT. It yields the protein CASSPPGGIRNQPQHF. Variable domain in full (rest from reference TRBV7-8 and TRBJ1-5): GAGVSQSPRYKVAKRGQDVALRCDPISGHVSLFWYQQALGQGPEFLTYFQNEAQLDKSGLPSDRFFAERPEGSVSTLKIQRTQQEDSAVYLCASSPPGGIRNQPQHFGDGTRLSIL.

This clonotype has a count of ten or more. The gene calls are TRBV29-1 and TRBJ1-2; 7 bases are a match to TRBD1. J lost 2 bases, V lost 3 bases, and 3 bases had no gene match. The CDR3 covers 13 residues. The germline V gene has CDR1 SQVTM and CDR2 ANQGSEA. The CDR3 DNA follows: TGCAGCGTTGAGTGGGACAGAAACTATGGCTACACCTTC. As protein: CSVEWDRNYGYTF.

Of note for this clonotype: This may arise from a read error, as a much more abundant clone is one base away. J is TRBJ2-1 and V is TRBV6-6, with D possibly TRBD2 on 5 matching bases. Germline V gives CDR1 MNHNY, CDR2 SVGAGI (reference sequence). This CDR3 contains 10 residues. DNA for the CDR3: TGCACCAGCGGCCCCCTGGTACCGGTCTTC. Its protein product is CTSGPLVPVF.

The chain has TRBV3-1 and TRBJ2-3; possibly TRBD1 or TRBD2 for D (5 bases each). This CDR3 region has 15 residues. Trimming removed 0 bases from V and 8 bases from J, with 15 bases in between. Germline CDR1 and CDR2: LGHDT and YNNKEL (reference sequence). CDR3 DNA: TGTGCCAGCAGCCAAGATAACCTGTCTGGGGGTACGCAGTATTTT. Encoded protein: CASSQDNLSGGTQYF.

The genes are TRBV21-1 and TRBJ1-1. TRBV21-1 is designated a pseudogene. CDR3 size: 16 residues. The CDR3 spells CASSKQLLREIQGAFF. Written as DNA, the CDR3 is TGTGCCAGCAGCAAACAACTGCTTCGGGAGATCCAGGGAGCTTTCTTT.

The chain carries TRBV30 and TRBJ2-7; D gene ambiguous. Germline CDR1 reads GTSNPN; CDR2 reads SVGIG (reference sequence). V lost 2 bases and J lost 3, with 8 bases in between. This CDR3 region has 12 residues. CDR3 coding DNA: TGTGCCTGGAGTACAGACTTCTACGAGCAGTACTTC. It translates to CAWSTDFYEQYF. The entire variable domain, with the rest obtained from reference TRBV30 and TRBJ2-7, is as follows: SQTIHQWPATLVQPVGSPLSLECTVEGTSNPNLYWYRQAAGRGLQLLFYSVGIGQISSEVPQNLSASRPQDRQFILSSKKLLLSDSGFYLCAWSTDFYEQYFGPGTRLTVT.

About this clonotype: A much larger clone sits a single nucleotide away, making a read error possible. The chain employs TRBV5-1 and TRBJ1-1; D is undetermined. Germline CDR1 reads SGHRS; CDR2 reads YFSETQ. V was pared by 2 bases and J by 3 bases, with 11 bases between. There are 14 residues in the CDR3. The DNA of the CDR3 is TGCGCCAGCAGCTTCATGAGAAGGGACACTGAAGCTTTCTTT. Translation gives CASSFMRRDTEAFF.

The CDR3 is CASSYSPSAEQETQYF. The CDR3 DNA sequence: TGTGCCAGCAGTTACTCACCCTCCGCAGAGCAGGAGACCCAGTACTTC. This sequence joins TRBV6-2 or TRBV6-3 and TRBJ2-5; unclear D gene. There are 16 residues in the CDR3. V was clipped by 0 bases and J by 5 bases, with 16 bases between them. The germline gives CDR1 MNHEY, CDR2 SVGEGT.

In this sample, this clonotype turned up many times. This chain uses TRBV10-3 with TRBJ2-7; D is possibly TRBD2 (6 bases). CDR1 and CDR2 (germline): ENHRY, SYGVKD. Trimming left V 7 bases short and J 7 bases short, with 14 bases between. This CDR3 region has 12 residues. CDR3 sequence: CAIMEAGWEQYF. The DNA for the CDR3 is TGTGCCATCATGGAGGCGGGATGGGAGCAGTACTTC.

There are many counts of this clonotype. V is TRBV20-1 and J is TRBJ1-2; D remains unclear. V was pared by 3 bases and J by 8 bases, with 13 bases between. The CDR3 extends over 12 amino acids. The germline gives CDR1 DFQATT, CDR2 SNEGSKA (reference sequence). CDR3 protein: CSAREPGSGYTF. The CDR3 nucleotides are TGCAGTGCTAGGGAACCGGGGAGCGGCTACACCTTC.

V is TRBV7-9 and J is TRBJ2-5; possible D gene TRBD1, 6 bases. Trimming took off 3 bases at V and 2 bases at J, with 7 bases between the two ends. Germline CDR1 is SEHNR and CDR2 is FQNEAQ (reference sequence). The CDR3 contains 13 residues. CDR3 residues: CASSFTGQETQYF. The CDR3 DNA sequence: TGTGCCAGCAGCTTCACAGGGCAAGAGACCCAGTACTTC.

This clonotype was counted ten times or more. The J gene is TRBJ2-3, the V gene TRBV7-9; no firm D call. Germline-derived CDR1 and CDR2 are SEHNR and FQNEAQ (reference sequence). Trimming left V 10 bases short and J 6 bases short, with 14 bases between. The CDR3 runs to 12 residues. CDR3 region: CAIARTGDTQYF. CDR3 DNA sequence: TGTGCCATCGCGCGGACGGGTGATACGCAGTATTTT.

CDR3 loop: CASSLGGGEHGYTF. In DNA form, the CDR3 reads TGTGCCAGCAGTTTAGGAGGGGGTGAGCATGGCTACACCTTC. The chain uses TRBV12-3 or TRBV12-4 and TRBJ1-2, with D possibly TRBD1 on 6 matching bases. With 1 base removed from V and 6 bases from J, the gap between germline ends came to 12 bases. The CDR3 has 14 residues.

This clonotype was seen repeatedly, ten times or more. The chain joins TRBV20-1 to TRBJ1-6, with D perhaps TRBD1 (5 bases). The CDR3 runs 16 residues. V was trimmed by 6 bases and J by 6 bases, leaving 21 bases between them. Germline CDR1 reads DFQATT; CDR2 reads SNEGSKA (reference sequence). CDR3 nucleotide sequence: TGCAGTGCGCCCCCGGCAGGGAAGGCAGTTAATTCACCCCTCCACTTT. This codes for CSAPPAGKAVNSPLHF.

This clonotype was detected only a few times. The chain uses TRBV4-2 and TRBJ2-1; the D is unclear. Germline V gene lookup returns CDR1 LGHNA and CDR2 YNFKEQ. The CDR3 sequence is 11 residues long. Trimming pared 1 base from V and 7 bases from J, leaving 2 bases between. DNA of the CDR3: TGTGCCAGCAGCCAAGTTAATGAGCAGTTCTTC. This codes for CASSQVNEQFF.

The sample holds a few counts of this clonotype. CDR3 in DNA: TGTGCCAGCAGTGAACCCGGCGGTAACACCGGGGAGCTGTTTTTT. This translates into CASSEPGGNTGELFF. The chain uses TRBV25-1 and TRBJ2-2, with no clear D. There are 15 residues in the CDR3. Germline assignment: CDR1 MGHDK and CDR2 SYGVNS. Trimming left V 2 bases short and J 2 bases short, with 9 bases between.

This clonotype was recorded many times. This rearrangement joins TRBV5-1 to TRBJ1-6; 11 bases are a match to TRBD1. V trimming: 0 bases; J trimming: 0 bases; junction bases outside the gene matches: 5. Germline V gives CDR1 SGHRS, CDR2 YFSETQ. The CDR3 loop spans 19 amino acids. CDR3 region: CASSLGTGTGGSYNSPLHF. Here the CDR3 DNA reads TGCGCCAGCAGCTTGGGGACCGGGACAGGGGGCTCCTATAATTCACCCCTCCACTTT.

Concerning this clonotype: This may stem from a read error, because a much larger clone lies one nucleotide away. The chain combines TRBV5-1 with TRBJ2-2; D gene uncertain. Per germline, CDR1 SGHRS and CDR2 YFSETQ. The CDR3 loop spans 15 amino acids. The V end was cut by 6 bases, the J end by 4 bases, with 16 bases between. This chain's CDR3 is CASMERADSTGELFF. For the CDR3, the DNA is TGCGCCAGCATGGAGCGCGCAGATTCCACCGGGGAGCTGTTTTTT.

The chain joins TRBV4-3 to TRBJ1-4, with 8 bases lining up with TRBD1. With V trimmed by 8 bases and J by 8 bases, 16 bases remained unmatched. Per the germline V gene, CDR1 is LGHNA and CDR2 is YSLEER. The CDR3 has 16 amino acids. The CDR3, as DNA: TGCGCCAGCGCAAGGGGGAGAGGACAGGGAGTCGAAAAACTGTTTTTT. Its translation is CASARGRGQGVEKLFF.

At least ten counts were recorded for this clonotype. This chain joins TRBV12-3 or TRBV12-4 and TRBJ1-1, with D tentatively TRBD1 (5 bases). This CDR3 contains 13 residues. Trimming left V 5 bases short and J 5 bases short, with 12 bases between. Here the CDR3 DNA reads TGTGCCAGCAGTGCAGCGGGGGGAACTGAAGCTTTCTTT. It translates to CASSAAGGTEAFF.

In its sample, this clonotype was seen many times. The rearrangement uses TRBV7-9 and TRBJ2-1; 12 positions agree with TRBD2. V was pared by 1 base and J by 8 bases, with 6 bases of the junction left unmatched. CDR1 is SEHNR, CDR2 FQNEAQ, per germline (reference sequence). There are 16 residues in the CDR3. The CDR3 coding sequence is TGTGCCAGCAGCTTAGGTTTACTAGCGGGGGGAGATGAGCAGTTCTTC. Protein: CASSLGLLAGGDEQFF.

In this sample, this clonotype turned up a few times. The chain combines TRBV11-2 with TRBJ1-2, with D possibly matching TRBD1 (6 bases). The CDR3 is 11 amino acids. The V end was cut by 7 bases, the J end by 8 bases, with 11 bases between. CDR1 and CDR2 from the germline V gene are SGHAT and FQNNGV. The CDR3 DNA reads TGTGCCAGCACCCCGGGGGCAGGCTACACCTTC. Protein sequence: CASTPGAGYTF.

This clonotype was observed many times. The rearrangement uses TRBV5-5 and TRBJ2-7; 7 bases are shared with TRBD1. V shed 1 base and J 3 bases; nucleotides not matched to a gene: 7. The CDR3 has 15 residues. CDR1 is SGHKS and CDR2 is YYEKEE in the germline V gene (reference sequence). The CDR3 bases are TGTGCCAGCAGCTTGACAGGGGACCGATTCTACGAGCAGTACTTC. Encoded protein: CASSLTGDRFYEQYF. Full variable domain (remainder filled in from reference TRBV5-5 and TRBJ2-7): DAGVTQSPTHLIKTRGQQVTLRCSPISGHKSVSWYQQVLGQGPQFIFQYYEKEERGRGNFPDRFSARQFPNYSSELNVNALLLGDSALYLCASSLTGDRFYEQYFGPGTRLTVT.

The rearrangement uses TRBV6-2 or TRBV6-3 and TRBJ1-5; possibly TRBD1 for D (6 bases). CDR3 length: 12 residues. CDR1 is MNHEY, CDR2 SVGEGT, per germline. V was clipped by 6 bases and J by 11 bases, with 14 bases between them. DNA of the CDR3: TGTGCCAGCAGCCCAACAGGGATGGCCCAGCATTTT. As protein: CASSPTGMAQHF.

This clonotype came up many times. V gene TRBV11-2 combines with J gene TRBJ2-7; TRBD1 matches at 7 bases. This CDR3 comprises 13 residues. Germline lookup yields CDR1 SGHAT and CDR2 FQNNGV. V lost 5 bases to trimming and J lost 4 bases; unmatched junction nucleotides: 5. The CDR3 coding sequence is TGTGCCAGCAGCACAAGGGGGCAGTACGAGCAGTACTTC. Translated: CASSTRGQYEQYF.

This clonotype was counted only a few times. The chain employs TRBV5-1 and TRBJ1-5; no clear D gene. The CDR3 spans 13 residues. V lost 0 bases and J lost 3, with 4 bases in between. CDR1 and CDR2 from the germline V gene are SGHRS and YFSETQ. This chain's CDR3 is CASSLDHNQPQHF. The DNA for the CDR3 is TGCGCCAGCAGCTTGGATCACAATCAGCCCCAGCATTTT.

The gene calls are TRBV2 and TRBJ2-3; no firm D call. V was trimmed by 4 bases and J by 0 bases, leaving 11 bases between them. Germline assignment: CDR1 SNHLY and CDR2 FYNNEI. The CDR3 is made up of 15 amino acids. The CDR3 is CASSAESASTDTQYF. The DNA for the CDR3 is TGTGCCAGCAGTGCTGAGTCCGCAAGCACAGATACGCAGTATTTT.

This clonotype has just a few counts. In DNA form, the CDR3 reads TGTGCCAGCTCACCTGACTCAGTTCGAGAGACCCAGTACTTC. It is translated as CASSPDSVRETQYF. The gene calls are TRBV18 and TRBJ2-5; D not certain. The CDR3 sequence is 14 residues long. V gave up 3 bases and J gave up 4 bases, with 12 bases separating them. The germline gives CDR1 KGHSH, CDR2 LQKENI.